One and the same sample provided the 2 T cell receptor beta chains below, sequenced in a study of Ad26.COV2.S vaccination and SARS-CoV-2 variants. Sample treatment: some 20 received Ad26.COV2.S at low or high dose, single or two shots; about five received placebo; per-sample allocation not given. The samples date from day 63 after the first vaccine or placebo injection. Libraries were prepared by immunoSEQ multiplex PCR; TCRdb keeps only in-frame clonotypes and omits some of them. The profile shows 350,000 to 450,000 clones, 70% to 90% of them singletons. Sequenced here: peripheral blood, sampled in a trial of Ad26.COV2.S vaccine versus placebo. These receptors came from a person aged 18 to 59 who received the Ad26.COV2.S COVID-19 vaccine or a placebo.

The chain joins TRBV4-3 to TRBJ2-7; tentatively, D is TRBD1 (6 bases). Trimming took 1 base from V and 6 from J, leaving 25 bases between them. The germline CDR1 and CDR2 sequences are LGHNA and YSLEER. The CDR3 loop spans 18 amino acids. The CDR3 here is CASSQVSPGHLPPGEQYF. In DNA form, the CDR3 reads TGCGCCAGCAGCCAAGTTTCGCCGGGACACCTACCCCCGGGCGAGCAGTACTTC.

The J gene is TRBJ1-5, the V gene TRBV18, with 7 bases lining up with TRBD1. The J segment lost 6 bases and the V segment lost 4 bases, leaving 3 bases of the junction unmatched. Germline V gene data show CDR1 as KGHSH and CDR2 as LQKENI. CDR3 length: 13 amino acids. Here the CDR3 reads CASSRQGRQPQHF. CDR3 DNA: TGTGCCAGCTCACGACAGGGACGTCAGCCCCAGCATTTT.